This TCR beta chain was recovered during a study of CD8+ T cells in alopecia areata (dated by TCRdb to 2017 to 2018). Regarding the research as a whole: The treated patients took part in an open-label pilot trial in which moderate-to-severe alopecia areata was treated with oral tofacitinib at 5 to 10 mg twice daily. Scalp clonality was compared across normal scalp (n=4), patchy alopecia areata scalp (n=8), and alopecia totalis/universalis scalp (n=8). Human TCRbeta sequencing covered scalp tissue and sorted CD4+ and CD8+ peripheral blood T cells from patchy and totalis/universalis alopecia areata patients and healthy controls. TCRbeta CDR3 regions were amplified by immunoSEQ multiplex PCR with 35 Vbeta forward and 13 Jbeta reverse primers. Tofacitinib was administered for 6 to 18 months, and 6 months of follow-up off drug were then conducted to assess delayed response and recurrence. The study used high-throughput TCRbeta sequencing to examine T cell clonal expansion in alopecia areata, in both the C3H/HeJ mouse model and human patients. RNA was extracted with the PAXgene miRNA kit for fixed scalp, the miRNeasy kit for PBMCs, and the RNeasy kit for mouse skin. Biopsies were taken from tofacitinib-treated patients at baseline and again at 4 and 24 weeks into treatment, and several of those patients also had a later scalp biopsy. On the study overall, not on this receptor specifically: Resident alphabeta T cells in normal human skin are also sequenced, complicating scalp TCR repertoire analysis, unlike mouse skin dominated by gammadelta T cells. Shared TCR sequences between patients were less evident than in mice, which may be partly attributable to HLA diversity in the patient population. Lesional scalp, especially in alopecia totalis/universalis, showed higher clonality and more expanded CD8+ clones than normal scalp, suggesting antigenic drive.

Worth noting for this clone: Its antigen remains undetermined. No base quality values were provided; no much bigger clone lies one nucleotide off.

Preparation of the library involved the immunoSEQ multiplex PCR assay. To provide template for TCR sequencing, every sample had RNA extracted and reverse transcribed into cDNA. First-strand cDNA was synthesized with SuperScript III using a 2:1 mix of oligo-dT and random hexamers. A synthetic immune receptor repertoire was used to assess amplification bias, and residual bias was removed computationally. The authors' pipeline ran thus. After raw reads were preprocessed to remove errors, the CDR3 was defined following IMGT conventions as running from the conserved cysteine to phenylalanine. To get clonality, Shannon entropy was normalized by log2 of the number of productive unique TCRs and the result was subtracted from 1. Whether each scalp clone was CD4 or CD8 was inferred by checking scalp TCRbeta sequences against the CD4 and CD8 repertoires from sorted blood. TCRdb provides this immuneACCESS table in a form limited to in-frame rearrangements. Some clones are lacking; in checked studies, under half of them reflect an unresolved V gene, and why the rest are absent is not known. The DNA was the basis for D and trimming; V, J and clone size are from that table. The sample data list about 130,000 clones, and around three fifths of these were observed just once. Jointly, the top ten make up 6.4% of the sample.

As encoded in the germline V gene, CDR1 is SGHRS while CDR2 is YFSETQ. Counted from cysteine to phenylalanine, this CDR3 has 15 amino acids. Only CDR3 DNA is held: 45 bases, read in frame from base 1. V loses 0 bases of germline sequence and J loses 2 bases, and the interval between the two ends is 8 bases. The time point label, as the study defines it: baseline before oral tofacitinib. Lesional scalp punch biopsies and peripheral blood were obtained from alopecia areata patients. PBMCs were isolated by density centrifugation and stained for CD3, CD4 and CD8, and CD4+ and CD8+ T cells were sorted on a FACSAria.

This receptor was taken from a human donor with alopecia areata. The starting material was CD4+ T cells sorted from blood, obtained at week 0. The chain uses TRBV5-1 and TRBJ2-2, with no reliable assignment of the D segment. The CDR3 region: CASSLVQANTGELFF. The sequence in DNA is TGCGCCAGCAGCTTGGTCCAGGCCAACACCGGGGAGCTGTTTTTT.